The 9 T cell receptor beta chains reported below all come from one sample, sequenced in a study of T cell changes during pregnancy in multiple sclerosis (dated by TCRdb to about 2019). Receptor libraries were prepared by the immunoSEQ multiplex PCR assay. TCRdb stores this immuneACCESS table with in-frame sequences only. Part of the clones is absent; in the studies checked, under half of the shortfall reflects unresolved V genes, and no reason is known for the rest. The sample profile shows around 30,000 clones; 70% to 90% of them were found once. The ten largest clonotypes hold 3.5% of the sample. Sequences were derived from CD8+ T cells from peripheral blood mononuclear cells, sampled in the third trimester of pregnancy. The receptors were gathered from a female donor with multiple sclerosis, enrolled in a pregnancy study.

The chain joins TRBV6-6 to TRBJ1-1; D is ambiguous. The ends were cut back, 0 bases at V and 1 base at J, with 12 bases in the middle. This CDR3 is built from 16 residues. Germline V gene data show CDR1 as MNHNY and CDR2 as SVGAGI (reference sequence). As DNA, the CDR3 is TGTGCCAGCAGTTACTCGATTGGCGGGAGGAACACTGAAGCTTTCTTT. Residues: CASSYSIGGRNTEAFF.

This chain links TRBV7-6 with TRBJ1-4; D is unresolved. CDR3 length: 12 residues. The V gene's germline CDR1 is SGHVS and CDR2 FNYEAQ. The ends were cut back, 4 bases at V and 8 bases at J, with 8 bases in the middle. CDR3 sequence reads: CASSSGGEKLFF. The DNA for the CDR3 is TGTGCCAGCAGCTCCGGAGGGGAAAAACTGTTTTTT.

The V call is TRBV27, the J call TRBJ2-1; a possible D gene is TRBD2 (6 bases). The CDR3 is 18 residues long. Deletions cut 5 bases from V and 5 bases from J, with 25 bases between. Germline CDR1 MNHEY, CDR2 SMNVEV (reference sequence). CDR3: CASSPLPPLAVPNNEQFF. The CDR3 DNA sequence: TGTGCCAGCAGTCCGCTGCCCCCCTTAGCGGTACCTAACAATGAGCAGTTCTTC.

This chain joins TRBV13 and TRBJ2-7; D may be TRBD1 (6 bases). This CDR3 contains 14 residues. Germline V gene lookup returns CDR1 PRHDT and CDR2 FYEKMQ (reference sequence). V shed 5 bases and J shed 6 bases, with 17 bases lying between them. DNA for the CDR3: TGTGCCAGCAGCCTATCGCCCCAGGGGACCGAGCAGTACTTC. Protein sequence: CASSLSPQGTEQYF.

This rearrangement joins TRBV9 to TRBJ1-1, with D maybe TRBD1 (6 bases). V lost 4 bases to trimming and J lost 5 bases, with 21 bases between them. The germline CDR1 and CDR2 sequences are SGDLS and YYNGEE. The CDR3 has 16 residues. The chain's CDR3 is CASSPRGRGQITEAFF. The CDR3 nucleotides read TGTGCCAGCAGCCCCAGAGGGCGAGGACAGATAACTGAAGCTTTCTTT.

The genes are TRBV6-4 and TRBJ2-3, with TRBD2 matching 7 bases. Losses at the gene ends were 2 bases for V and 3 bases for J; bases not matched to a gene: 8. CDR3 length: 16 residues. CDR1 MRHNA and CDR2 SNTAGT come from the germline V gene. The CDR3 DNA reads as TGTGCCAGCAGTGACCACGGCGCGGGGGATACAGATACGCAGTATTTT. Translation: CASSDHGAGDTDTQYF.

J is TRBJ1-6 and V is TRBV27, with 9 bases lining up with TRBD1. The CDR3 loop spans 16 amino acids. Losses at the gene ends were 0 bases for V and 7 bases for J; bases not matched to a gene: 4. CDR1 and CDR2 (germline): MNHEY, SMNVEV (reference sequence). The CDR3 DNA follows: TGTGCCAGCAGTTTATCTACAGGGGGCGCGAATTCACCCCTCCACTTT. It specifies CASSLSTGGANSPLHF.

The CDR3 is CASNEIQGRLEGYTF. DNA of the CDR3: TGTGCCAGCAACGAGATACAGGGGAGATTAGAGGGCTACACCTTC. The rearrangement links TRBV27 to TRBJ1-2; 7 nucleotides match TRBD1. The V gene's germline CDR1 is MNHEY and CDR2 SMNVEV (reference sequence). This CDR3 is 15 amino acids long. The trim removed 7 bases at V and 8 bases at J, leaving 16 bases unmatched.

This clone showed up just a few times. This chain links TRBV6-1 with TRBJ2-3; a possible D gene is TRBD2 (5 bases). The V gene lost 7 bases and the J gene lost 2 bases, with 16 bases spanning the gap. Germline CDR1 and CDR2: MNHNS and SASEGT. CDR3 length: 15 amino acids. CDR3 in amino acids: CASNPEVTYTDTQYF. CDR3 bases: TGTGCCAGCAATCCGGAGGTTACCTACACAGATACGCAGTATTTT.